Listed below are T cell receptor beta chains from one sample, sequenced in a study of human T cells and chemical hapten exposure. TCRdb reprocessed the RACE reads via MiXCR and lists one record per CDR3 protein. The table records roughly 100,000 distinct CDR3 sequences, about 9.3% of them present only once. The sequencing used whole blood, collected in connection with sensitization to the hapten diphenylcyclopropenone (DPC). All receptors derive from a woman aged 40-49 years with alopecia areata. Some clones in this sample may be carry-over from other donors' samples. The CDR3 runs from the conserved cysteine through the conserved F or W. The D gene is left open where the match is weak. Part of the rows lack a size; the others show once, few, many or a class for expanded clones.

.	many	TRBV10-2	TRBJ2-7	CASSESAQAHQYF	TGCGCCAGCAGTGAGTCCGCTCAGGCTCATCAGTACTTC
TRBD2	.	TRBV5-1	TRBJ2-1	CASSLGPTAGSYNEQFF	TGCGCCAGCAGCTTGGGGCCTACAGCGGGGAGTTACAATGAGCAGTTCTTC
.	many	TRBV20-1	TRBJ1-5	CSARAQRTDRRNQPQHF	TGCAGTGCTAGAGCACAAAGGACGGACCGACGCAATCAGCCCCAGCATTTT
.	few	TRBV20-1	TRBJ1-5	CSAVRGEQPQHF	TGCAGTGCTGTGAGGGGGGAACAGCCCCAGCATTTT
TRBD1	many	TRBV5-4	TRBJ2-3	CASSWGQGRTDTQYF	TGTGCCAGCAGCTGGGGACAGGGGCGCACAGATACGCAGTATTTT
.	few	TRBV7-2	TRBJ2-3	CASKEADTQYF	TGTGCCAGCAAGGAGGCAGATACGCAGTATTTT
.	few	TRBV28	TRBJ2-1	CASTSSYNEQFF	TGTGCCAGCACCTCCTCCTACAATGAGCAGTTCTTC
.	.	TRBV27	TRBJ1-5	CASSLLYNQPQHF	TGTGCCAGCAGCCTACTATACAATCAGCCCCAGCATTTT
.	.	TRBV28	TRBJ1-2	CAISLGVGGAYTF	TGTGCCATTTCCCTGGGCGTGGGGGGAGCCTACACCTTC
TRBD2	many	TRBV7-2	TRBJ2-3	CASSLGLAGVSDTQYF	TGTGCCAGCAGCCTGGGACTAGCGGGAGTTTCAGATACGCAGTATTTT
TRBD2	few	TRBV5-4	TRBJ2-2	CASSPGLESTGELFF	TGTGCCAGCAGCCCGGGACTAGAGAGCACCGGGGAGCTGTTTTTT
TRBD2	.	TRBV5-1	TRBJ2-7	CASSLGLAALYEQYF	TGCGCCAGCAGCTTGGGACTAGCGGCCCTCTACGAGCAGTACTTC
.	.	TRBV7-9	TRBJ2-1	CASTPPGMGRGSYNEQFF	TGTGCCAGCACCCCGCCAGGGATGGGCCGGGGCTCCTACAATGAGCAGTTCTTC
.	.	TRBV29-1	TRBJ2-1	CSVEETYEQFF	TGCAGCGTTGAGGAGACTTACGAGCAGTTCTTC
.	.	TRBV6-2/TRBV6-3	TRBJ2-1	CASSWLGENNEQFF	TGTGCCAGCAGTTGGCTGGGGGAAAACAATGAGCAGTTCTTC
TRBD2	.	TRBV7-8	TRBJ2-7	CASSPRTSSHEQYF	TGTGCCAGCAGCCCCCGGACTAGCTCCCACGAGCAGTACTTC
.	few	TRBV14	TRBJ2-1	CASSQETDNEQFF	TGTGCCAGCAGCCAAGAAACGGACAATGAGCAGTTCTTC
.	.	TRBV28	TRBJ1-1	CASSLRFGGHTEAFF	TGTGCCAGCAGTTTACGGTTCGGGGGGCACACTGAAGCTTTCTTT
TRBD1	.	TRBV28	TRBJ1-1	CASRSGQGTEAFF	TGTGCCAGCAGATCAGGACAGGGCACTGAAGCTTTCTTT
.	many	TRBV9	TRBJ2-2	CASSENTGELFF	TGTGCCAGCAGCGAGAACACCGGGGAGCTGTTTTTT
TRBD2	many	TRBV6-5	TRBJ2-7	CASSSPLTSGLYEQYF	TGTGCCAGCAGTTCCCCGTTGACTAGCGGTCTCTACGAGCAGTACTTC
.	.	TRBV5-4	TRBJ1-2	CASSLLPVYGYTF	TGTGCCAGCAGCTTGCTGCCAGTCTATGGCTACACCTTC
TRBD1	.	TRBV7-2	TRBJ2-3	CASSYTRQGADTQYF	TGTGCCAGCAGCTATACCAGACAGGGGGCAGATACGCAGTATTTT
.	many	TRBV20-1	TRBJ2-3	CSARQVADTQYF	TGCAGTGCTAGACAAGTGGCAGATACGCAGTATTTT
.	many	TRBV20-1	TRBJ2-5	CSARVSWDQETQYF	TGCAGTGCTAGGGTGTCTTGGGACCAAGAGACCCAGTACTTC
.	few	TRBV18	TRBJ2-7	CASSPRTGGDEQYF	TGTGCCAGCTCACCCAGGACTGGGGGCGACGAGCAGTACTTC
TRBD1	many	TRBV29-1	TRBJ2-3	CSGDSTTDTQYF	TGCAGCGGGGACAGTACCACAGATACGCAGTATTTT
.	few	TRBV20-1	TRBJ2-4	CSARLNLLAKNIQYF	TGCAGTGCTAGATTGAACCTACTAGCCAAAAACATTCAGTACTTC
TRBD1	few	TRBV28	TRBJ1-2	CASRGFGQGSNYGYTF	TGTGCCAGCAGAGGTTTCGGACAGGGAAGTAACTATGGCTACACCTTC
.	.	TRBV28	TRBJ1-1	CASSLRKRTDEAFF	TGTGCCAGCAGTTTACGGAAACGGACAGATGAAGCTTTCTTT
.	few	TRBV21-1	TRBJ2-7	CASSKIKAGDIEQYF	TGTGCCAGCAGCAAAATTAAGGCAGGGGATATCGAGCAGTACTTC
.	.	TRBV5-1	TRBJ2-5	CASTGLGMQETQYF	TGCGCCAGCACCGGACTCGGAATGCAGGAGACCCAGTACTTC
TRBD2	many	TRBV29-1	TRBJ2-5	CSSSFGEGETQYF	TGCAGCTCCTCCTTTGGGGAGGGCGAGACCCAGTACTTC
.	many	TRBV29-1	TRBJ2-6	CSVQTLNGANVLTF	TGCAGCGTTCAGACACTTAATGGGGCCAACGTCCTGACTTTC
.	.	TRBV30	TRBJ2-3	CAWMWQGLNTQYF	TGTGCCTGGATGTGGCAGGGTCTGAATACGCAGTATTTT
.	many	TRBV12-3/TRBV12-4	TRBJ2-1	CASSPPRGHSYNEQFF	TGTGCCAGCAGCCCCCCCCGCGGACACTCCTACAATGAGCAGTTCTTC
TRBD1	.	TRBV7-8	TRBJ1-4	CASSRQGGLTNEKLFF	TGTGCCAGCAGCCGACAGGGGGGCCTAACTAATGAAAAACTGTTTTTT
.	.	TRBV28	TRBJ2-7	CASSPRRGVIKQYF	TGTGCCAGCAGTCCCCGGCGAGGGGTTATAAAGCAGTACTTC
TRBD2	few	TRBV10-3	TRBJ2-1	CAISVQRESSNEQFF	TGTGCCATCAGTGTACAGCGGGAGTCCTCCAATGAGCAGTTCTTC
.	.	TRBV3-1	TRBJ1-3	CASSQVPSSGNTIYF	TGTGCCAGCAGCCAAGTTCCCAGTTCTGGAAACACCATATATTTT
.	.	TRBV24-1	TRBJ2-1	CATSDHRGQRIGNEQFF	TGTGCCACCAGTGACCACAGAGGACAGAGGATTGGGAATGAGCAGTTCTTC
.	few	TRBV21-1	TRBJ2-7	CASTPTSGKSSYEQYF	TGTGCCAGCACCCCGACTAGCGGGAAGAGCTCCTACGAGCAGTACTTC
TRBD2	many	TRBV6-2/TRBV6-3	TRBJ2-7	CASSYLIAGGAYEQYF	TGTGCCAGCAGTTACCTGATAGCGGGAGGGGCCTACGAGCAGTACTTC
TRBD1	.	TRBV27	TRBJ1-1	CASSSEGDSALLNTEAFF	TGTGCCAGCAGTAGCGAAGGGGACAGCGCTCTACTGAACACTGAAGCTTTCTTT
.	.	TRBV7-9	TRBJ1-6	CASGASSYNSPLHF	TGTGCCAGCGGGGCGAGCTCCTATAATTCACCCCTCCACTTT
.	many	TRBV5-6	TRBJ1-1	CASRTTRARGTEAFF	TGTGCCAGCAGAACTACCAGGGCTCGCGGCACTGAAGCTTTCTTT
.	many	TRBV3-1	TRBJ2-2	CASSPQTTGELFF	TGTGCCAGCAGCCCCCAGACCACCGGGGAGCTGTTTTTT
.	.	TRBV6-2/TRBV6-3	TRBJ2-1	CASSYSFKGDEQFF	TGTGCCAGCAGTTACTCGTTTAAGGGGGATGAGCAGTTCTTC
TRBD1	.	TRBV5-1	TRBJ2-1	CASSTGQGAYNEQFF	TGCGCCAGCAGCACCGGACAGGGGGCCTACAATGAGCAGTTCTTC
TRBD2	.	TRBV7-2	TRBJ2-5	CASSTREWPQETQYF	TGTGCCAGCAGCACGCGGGAGTGGCCCCAAGAGACCCAGTACTTC
TRBD1	many	TRBV28	TRBJ1-6	CASSNRGGAYNSPLHF	TGTGCCAGCAGTAACAGGGGGGGTGCTTATAATTCACCCCTCCACTTT
.	.	TRBV5-6	TRBJ1-1	CASSLVGGVPRTEAFF	TGTGCCAGCAGCTTAGTAGGGGGGGTGCCCCGCACTGAAGCTTTCTTT
TRBD2	many	TRBV20-1	TRBJ2-2	CSARDPRGGPGELFF	TGCAGTGCTAGAGATCCGCGGGGGGGACCCGGGGAGCTGTTTTTT
.	few	TRBV28	TRBJ1-6	CASSYVSSPLHF	TGTGCCAGCAGTTACGTCTCTTCACCCCTCCACTTT
.	many	TRBV29-1	TRBJ2-1	CSVESAGDNEQFF	TGCAGCGTTGAATCAGCGGGTGACAATGAGCAGTTCTTC
.	many	TRBV3-1	TRBJ2-5	CASSQVLETQYF	TGTGCCAGCAGCCAAGTTCTGGAGACCCAGTACTTC
TRBD2	few	TRBV4-3	TRBJ2-3	CASSQGGSGTDTQYF	TGCGCCAGCAGCCAGGGCGGGAGTGGAACAGATACGCAGTATTTT
TRBD2	.	TRBV12-3/TRBV12-4	TRBJ2-3	CTSSFLAGTDTQYF	TGTACCAGCAGTTTTCTAGCGGGAACAGATACGCAGTATTTT
.	.	TRBV29-1	TRBJ1-1	CSVERNRDTEAFF	TGCAGCGTTGAAAGGAACAGGGACACTGAAGCTTTCTTT
.	many	TRBV27	TRBJ1-4	CASSNNEKLFF	TGTGCCAGCAGTAATAATGAAAAACTGTTTTTT